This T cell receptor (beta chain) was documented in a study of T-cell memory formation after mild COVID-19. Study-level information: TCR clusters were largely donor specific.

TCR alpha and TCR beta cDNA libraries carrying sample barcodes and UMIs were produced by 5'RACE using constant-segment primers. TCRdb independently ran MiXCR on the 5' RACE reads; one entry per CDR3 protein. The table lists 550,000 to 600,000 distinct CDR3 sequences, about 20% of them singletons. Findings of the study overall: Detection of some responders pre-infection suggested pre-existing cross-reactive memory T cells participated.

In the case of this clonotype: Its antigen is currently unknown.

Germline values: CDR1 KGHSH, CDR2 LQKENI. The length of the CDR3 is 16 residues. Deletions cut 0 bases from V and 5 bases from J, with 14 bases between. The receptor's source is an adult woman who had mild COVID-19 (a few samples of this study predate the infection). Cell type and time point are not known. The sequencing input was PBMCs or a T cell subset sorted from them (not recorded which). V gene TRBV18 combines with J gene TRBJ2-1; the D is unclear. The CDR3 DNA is TGTGCCAGCTCACCACCGGGATCCTCTAATAACAATGAGCAGTTCTTC. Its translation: CASSPPGSSNNNEQFF.